The 7 T cell receptor beta chains listed next were all sequenced from one sample in a study of human T cells and chemical hapten exposure. Using its own MiXCR run on the 5' RACE reads, TCRdb lists one record per CDR3 protein. The sample yields approximately 110,000 distinct CDR3 sequences, approximately 19% seen once. Unfractionated whole blood was the source from which total RNA was extracted. The receptors were gathered from a human donor in good health.

The V gene is TRBV9, the J gene TRBJ2-7; D assignment may be TRBD1 or TRBD2 (5 bases each). The CDR3 length is 13 residues. The V end lost 4 bases, the J end lost 0 bases, and 8 bases lay between the germline ends. Per the germline V gene, CDR1 is SGDLS and CDR2 is YYNGEE. The CDR3 here is CASSPGTSYEQYF. CDR3 nucleotide sequence: TGTGCCAGCAGCCCCGGGACCTCCTACGAGCAGTACTTC.

This clonotype has a handful of counts. The chain employs TRBV7-6 and TRBJ2-3; TRBD2 matches at 10 bases. The length of the CDR3 is 15 residues. Germline CDR1 and CDR2: SGHVS and FNYEAQ. V shed 2 bases, J shed 6 bases, and the junction held 5 bases outside the gene matches. CDR3 in DNA: TGTGCCAGCAGCTTAAGCGGGAGGGCCGGGGATACGCAGTATTTT. Its protein product is CASSLSGRAGDTQYF.

This clonotype was seen more than once but under ten times. This chain connects TRBV12-3 or TRBV12-4 to TRBJ2-2; 11 bases fit TRBD1. The V segment lost 6 bases and the J segment 2 bases; nucleotides outside the gene matches: 2. The CDR3 loop spans 15 amino acids. This chain's CDR3 is CASRGQGENTGELFF. CDR3 nucleotide sequence: TGTGCCAGCAGGGGACAGGGGGAAAACACCGGGGAGCTGTTTTTT.

This chain uses TRBV7-2 with TRBJ2-7; TRBD1 or TRBD2 may be the D gene (5 bases each). The CDR3 loop spans 15 amino acids. Looked up from germline, CDR1 is SGHTA and CDR2 is FQGNSA. V shed 1 base and J shed 2 bases, with 12 bases lying between them. For the CDR3, the DNA is TGTGCCAGCAGCTTAGGGGGGACGGTCACCTACGAGCAGTACTTC. This gives the protein CASSLGGTVTYEQYF.

This clonotype came up once. The gene calls are TRBV5-1 and TRBJ2-3; TRBD2 agrees at 14 bases. The trim removed 3 bases at V and 4 bases at J, leaving 10 bases unmatched. This CDR3 region has 18 residues. Looked up from germline, CDR1 is SGHRS and CDR2 is YFSETQ. DNA for the CDR3: TGCGCCAGCAGCTCAGGACTAGCGGGAGGCCCCCGTTCAGATACGCAGTATTTT. Translated, it gives CASSSGLAGGPRSDTQYF.

The chain recombines TRBV7-6 with TRBJ2-1; D gene uncertain. Germline CDR1 reads SGHVS; CDR2 reads FNYEAQ. The ends were cut back, 6 bases at V and 2 bases at J, with 11 bases in the middle. The CDR3 is 14 amino acids. This chain's CDR3 is CASSTASPYNEQFF. DNA of the CDR3: TGTGCCAGCAGTACAGCTTCCCCCTACAATGAGCAGTTCTTC.

The chain has TRBV5-4 and TRBJ1-1, with 10 nucleotides matching TRBD1. Germline V gene sequence: CDR1 SGHNT, CDR2 YYREEE (reference sequence). The CDR3 runs to 15 residues. The trim removed 0 bases at V and 10 bases at J, leaving 9 bases unmatched. CDR3 residues: CASSLAKGQGRGAFF. Written as DNA, the CDR3 is TGTGCCAGCAGCTTGGCCAAGGGACAGGGGAGAGGAGCTTTCTTT.